Presented here are 26 T cell receptor beta chains from one specimen sequenced in a study of a mutant IDH1 vaccine in newly diagnosed glioma. Their specific antigens are unknown. The table came from immunoSEQ multiplex PCR; TCRdb's copy has only in-frame clones and leaves some out. The sample yields roughly 120,000 clones, 80% seen once. Time point reported: week 11, during vaccination. Every single dose of the vaccine, 300 ug of mutant IDH1 20-mer peptide, came with topical imiquimod. The source material was PBMCs, sampled from a glioma patient whose treatment included an IDH1 peptide vaccine. These receptors originate from a man aged 35 to 55 with glioma.

The chain has TRBV27 and TRBJ1-2, with 12 bases identical to TRBD1. The CDR3 spans 17 residues. Trimming at V came to 0 bases and at J to 2 bases, leaving 4 bases not matched to a gene. Per germline, CDR1 MNHEY and CDR2 SMNVEV (reference sequence). In DNA, the CDR3 is TGTGCCAGCAGTTTATCGCCCGGGACAGGGGGCAACTATGGCTACACCTTC. Protein product: CASSLSPGTGGNYGYTF.

This clone was observed a handful of times. This chain uses TRBV5-4 with TRBJ2-3, with 7 bases matching TRBD2. The CDR3 is 14 amino acids. V lost 3 bases and J lost 2; bases outside the gene matches: 3. Germline values: CDR1 SGHNT, CDR2 YYREEE (reference sequence). CDR3 bases: TGTGCCAGCAGCTCCGGACTAGACACAGATACGCAGTATTTT. It specifies CASSSGLDTDTQYF.

As DNA, the CDR3 is TGTGCCAGCAGCACCCAGCCCCGGGGGGGAACTGAAGCTTTCTTT. Protein product: CASSTQPRGGTEAFF. The chain has TRBV9 and TRBJ1-1; a weak D match, TRBD1 (5 bases). The germline V gene encodes CDR1 SGDLS and CDR2 YYNGEE. The CDR3 consists of 15 residues. The V gene lost 4 bases and the J gene lost 5 bases, with 18 bases spanning the gap.

This sequence joins TRBV27 and TRBJ2-7; 7 nucleotides match TRBD1. This CDR3 spans 15 amino acids. Germline values: CDR1 MNHEY, CDR2 SMNVEV (reference sequence). V gave up 6 bases and J gave up 2 bases; unmatched junction bases: 10. CDR3 protein: CASSKPGQPPYEQYF. In DNA form, the CDR3 reads TGTGCCAGCAGCAAACCGGGACAGCCCCCCTACGAGCAGTACTTC.

This clone was counted a few times. V and J are TRBV7-9 and TRBJ2-1, with no clear D. Trimming pared 5 bases from V and 10 bases from J, leaving 9 bases between. The CDR3 sequence is 11 residues long. CDR1 and CDR2 from the germline V gene are SEHNR and FQNEAQ (reference sequence). The CDR3 DNA follows: TGTGCCAGCAGCCCCCAGATAGAGCAGTTCTTC. Protein sequence: CASSPQIEQFF.

The gene calls are TRBV7-9 and TRBJ1-4, with D maybe TRBD1 (5 bases). The CDR3 runs 16 residues. Trimming removed 2 bases from V and 4 bases from J, with 14 bases in between. Germline V CDR1 and CDR2: SEHNR, FQNEAQ (reference sequence). The CDR3 nucleotides read TGTGCCAGCAGCTTAATAAACTACAGGCTTAATGAAAAACTGTTTTTT. It codes for CASSLINYRLNEKLFF.

This clone was seen more than once but under ten times. This rearrangement joins TRBV18 to TRBJ1-2; 8 bases map to TRBD1. The ends lost 5 bases at V and 4 bases at J; junction bases unmatched: 12. Per germline, CDR1 KGHSH and CDR2 LQKENI. This CDR3 has 16 amino acids. CDR3 in DNA: TGTGCCAGCTCATCTCTAACAGGGGGGGACGCCTATGGCTACACCTTC. Translated: CASSSLTGGDAYGYTF.

The chain joins TRBV5-1 to TRBJ2-3; 11 nucleotides align to TRBD2. The CDR3 contains 19 residues. Germline trimming cut 3 bases from V and 0 bases from J; bases unmatched to any gene: 12. The germline V gene encodes CDR1 SGHRS and CDR2 YFSETQ. CDR3 coding DNA: TGCGCCAGCAGCTCGCTGGGGACTAGCGGTTTTACTAGCACAGATACGCAGTATTTT. As protein: CASSSLGTSGFTSTDTQYF. The whole variable domain, remainder taken from reference TRBV5-1 and TRBJ2-3, is KAGVTQTPRYLIKTRGQQVTLSCSPISGHRSVSWYQQTPGQGLQFLFEYFSETQRNKGNFPGRFSGRQFSNSRSEMNVSTLELGDSALYLCASSSLGTSGFTSTDTQYFGPGTRLTVL.

The V call is TRBV5-1, the J call TRBJ2-2; 7 bases align to TRBD2. After removal of 0 bases from V and 2 bases from J, the junction contained 1 base not matched to a gene. The CDR3 covers 15 residues. CDR1 and CDR2 (germline): SGHRS, YFSETQ. The CDR3 DNA follows: TGCGCCAGCAGCTTGGAGCGGGGAAACACCGGGGAGCTGTTTTTT. It is translated as CASSLERGNTGELFF. Together with reference TRBV5-1 and TRBJ2-2, the CDR3 gives the full variable domain: KAGVTQTPRYLIKTRGQQVTLSCSPISGHRSVSWYQQTPGQGLQFLFEYFSETQRNKGNFPGRFSGRQFSNSRSEMNVSTLELGDSALYLCASSLERGNTGELFFGEGSRLTVL.

The chain has TRBV18 and TRBJ1-6; tentative D call: TRBD1 (6 bases). Per the germline V gene, CDR1 is KGHSH and CDR2 is LQKENI. The CDR3 contains 15 residues. V lost 2 bases to trimming and J lost 4 bases, with 9 bases between them. The CDR3 DNA follows: TGTGCCAGCTCACCAGAGGGGGATTATAATTCACCCCTCCACTTT. Its protein product is CASSPEGDYNSPLHF.

The chain employs TRBV18 and TRBJ1-5, with D tentatively TRBD1 (6 bases). CDR1 and CDR2 (germline): KGHSH, LQKENI. With 3 bases removed from V and 9 bases from J, the gap between germline ends came to 18 bases. The CDR3 is 15 amino acids. CDR3 DNA: TGTGCCAGCTCACCCCAGGGGACTCTAGGTGGGCCCCAGCATTTT. As protein: CASSPQGTLGGPQHF. Full variable domain (rest looked up from reference TRBV18 and TRBJ1-5): NAGVMQNPRHLVRRRGQEARLRCSPMKGHSHVYWYRQLPEEGLKFMVYLQKENIIDESGMPKERFSAEFPKEGPSILRIQQVVRGDSAAYFCASSPQGTLGGPQHFGDGTRLSIL.

This sequence joins TRBV4-3 and TRBJ2-7; D possibly uses TRBD1 or TRBD2 (5 bases each). Per germline, CDR1 LGHNA and CDR2 YSLEER. V lost 0 bases, J lost 5 bases, and 20 bases lay in between. The CDR3 runs 17 residues. The CDR3 spells CASSQDVRGGRVDEQYF. The CDR3 DNA reads TGCGCCAGCAGCCAAGATGTGAGGGGCGGCCGGGTAGACGAGCAGTACTTC.

CDR3 DNA sequence: TGTGCCAGCAGCTCAATAGGCGAATGGCCTCTTGGCTACACCTTC. Translated, it gives CASSSIGEWPLGYTF. This sequence joins TRBV7-8 and TRBJ1-2, with D unresolved. This CDR3 has 15 amino acids. The V end was cut by 4 bases, the J end by 7 bases, with 19 bases between. The germline gives CDR1 SGHVS, CDR2 FQNEAQ.

This rearrangement joins TRBV5-5 to TRBJ2-7; perhaps TRBD1 as D (6 bases). The V gene's germline CDR1 is SGHKS and CDR2 YYEKEE (reference sequence). Trimming removed 0 bases at V and 5 bases at J, with 15 bases between. This CDR3 has 15 residues. The CDR3 protein is CASSLVWRKGDEQYF. Written as DNA, the CDR3 is TGTGCCAGCAGCTTGGTTTGGCGGAAGGGGGACGAGCAGTACTTC.

This rearrangement joins TRBV29-1 to TRBJ2-5; 7 bases match TRBD1. This CDR3 is built from 13 residues. CDR1 is SQVTM, CDR2 ANQGSEA, per germline. After removal of 7 bases from V and 3 bases from J, the junction contained 8 bases not matched to a gene. The CDR3 protein is CSARQGAEETQYF. The CDR3 DNA reads as TGCAGCGCCCGACAGGGCGCGGAAGAGACCCAGTACTTC.

The chain carries TRBV7-2 and TRBJ2-5, with D possibly being TRBD2 (6 bases). Germline lookup yields CDR1 SGHTA and CDR2 FQGNSA. The V gene lost 2 bases and the J gene lost 5 bases, with 21 bases spanning the gap. The CDR3 is made up of 17 amino acids. CDR3 DNA sequence: TGTGCCAGCAGCTTATACCGTACAACGGGAGCAAGGGAGACCCAGTACTTC. Translation: CASSLYRTTGARETQYF.

The chain couples TRBV13 to TRBJ2-7; 8 bases are shared with TRBD2. Germline assignment: CDR1 PRHDT and CDR2 FYEKMQ (reference sequence). The CDR3 totals 17 residues. V lost 3 bases, J lost 7 bases, and 17 bases stayed unmatched. CDR3 in DNA: TGTGCCAGCAGCTTCCTCGGGGGAGCGGGGGTGTCTGGGGAGCAGTACTTC. Encoded protein: CASSFLGGAGVSGEQYF.

The gene calls are TRBV19 and TRBJ1-1; D call uncertain. V was trimmed by 4 bases and J by 5 bases, leaving 8 bases between them. The germline CDR1 and CDR2 sequences are LNHDA and SQIVND (reference sequence). The CDR3 is made up of 12 amino acids. The CDR3 loop is CASSTTWTEAFF. Here the CDR3 DNA reads TGTGCCAGTAGTACCACTTGGACTGAAGCTTTCTTT.

J is TRBJ1-2 and V is TRBV5-5, with D possibly being TRBD1 (5 bases). V lost 0 bases, J lost 4 bases, and 10 bases lay in between. This CDR3 has 14 residues. In germline, CDR1 is SGHKS, CDR2 YYEKEE (reference sequence). CDR3 DNA sequence: TGTGCCAGCAGCTTGGGGACGCAGGGCTATGGCTACACCTTC. Amino acids: CASSLGTQGYGYTF.

This clone was counted a few times. The CDR3 is CASSTTGTGIVNTEAFF. The CDR3 nucleotides are TGTGCCAGCAGCACAACCGGGACAGGGATAGTGAACACTGAAGCTTTCTTT. The rearrangement links TRBV7-9 to TRBJ1-1; 9 bases are shared with TRBD1. The J segment lost 0 bases and the V segment lost 5 bases, leaving 10 bases of the junction unmatched. Per the germline V gene, CDR1 is SEHNR and CDR2 is FQNEAQ (reference sequence). CDR3 length: 17 residues.

The J gene is TRBJ2-5, the V gene TRBV7-2; TRBD1 might be the D (8 bases). Trimming shortened V by 5 bases and J by 4 bases, and 17 bases separated the two germline ends. CDR1 and CDR2 from the germline V gene are SGHTA and FQGNSA. CDR3 length equals 15 residues. As DNA, the CDR3 is TGTGCCAGCAGCCCTCCTCACAGGGGGGGAGAGACCCAGTACTTC. This codes for CASSPPHRGGETQYF.

V and J are TRBV11-2 and TRBJ2-7; 7 positions agree with TRBD1. This CDR3 has 14 residues. In germline, CDR1 is SGHAT, CDR2 FQNNGV. J lost 1 base, V lost 7 bases, and 7 bases had no gene match. Here the CDR3 reads CASKFRDRSYEQYF. The CDR3 bases are TGTGCCAGCAAATTCCGGGACAGATCCTACGAGCAGTACTTC. The entire variable domain, with the rest obtained from reference TRBV11-2 and TRBJ2-7, is as follows: EAGVAQSPRYKIIEKRQSVAFWCNPISGHATLYWYQQILGQGPKLLIQFQNNGVVDDSQLPKDRFSAERLKGVDSTLKIQPAKLEDSAVYLCASKFRDRSYEQYFGPGTRLTVT.

The chain is built from TRBV5-5 and TRBJ1-4, with 7 bases matching TRBD1. The CDR3 totals 14 residues. The junction had 10 bases not matched to a gene; V was cut back by 7 bases and J by 7 bases. In germline, CDR1 is SGHKS, CDR2 YYEKEE (reference sequence). The CDR3 sequence: CASLGDRDGEKLFF. In DNA form, the CDR3 reads TGTGCCAGCTTAGGAGACAGGGATGGTGAAAAACTGTTTTTT.

V usage is TRBV27 and J usage is TRBJ1-6, with TRBD1 matching over 9 bases. J was trimmed by 10 bases and V by 3 bases; bases with no gene match: 4. The CDR3 is made up of 14 amino acids. Germline CDR1 and CDR2: MNHEY and SMNVEV (reference sequence). The CDR3 sequence is CASSFGQGLSPLHF. Written as DNA, the CDR3 is TGTGCCAGCAGTTTTGGACAGGGGTTGTCACCCCTCCACTTT.

This clone was observed a handful of times. The rearrangement joins TRBV5-4 to TRBJ1-4; D unclear. Germline CDR1 reads SGHNT; CDR2 reads YYREEE (reference sequence). The V end lost 7 bases, the J end lost 0 bases, and 10 bases lay between the germline ends. This CDR3 comprises 14 residues. CDR3 loop: CASGLASTNEKLFF. In DNA form, the CDR3 reads TGTGCCAGCGGATTGGCTTCAACTAATGAAAAACTGTTTTTT.

The chain employs TRBV30 and TRBJ1-1; D uncertain. From germline, CDR1 is GTSNPN and CDR2 SVGIG (reference sequence). This CDR3 region has 13 residues. V lost 4 bases and J 0 bases, leaving 9 bases between the germline ends. In nucleotides, the CDR3 is TGTGCCTGGAAGCAGGCCATGAACACTGAAGCTTTCTTT. Residues: CAWKQAMNTEAFF.